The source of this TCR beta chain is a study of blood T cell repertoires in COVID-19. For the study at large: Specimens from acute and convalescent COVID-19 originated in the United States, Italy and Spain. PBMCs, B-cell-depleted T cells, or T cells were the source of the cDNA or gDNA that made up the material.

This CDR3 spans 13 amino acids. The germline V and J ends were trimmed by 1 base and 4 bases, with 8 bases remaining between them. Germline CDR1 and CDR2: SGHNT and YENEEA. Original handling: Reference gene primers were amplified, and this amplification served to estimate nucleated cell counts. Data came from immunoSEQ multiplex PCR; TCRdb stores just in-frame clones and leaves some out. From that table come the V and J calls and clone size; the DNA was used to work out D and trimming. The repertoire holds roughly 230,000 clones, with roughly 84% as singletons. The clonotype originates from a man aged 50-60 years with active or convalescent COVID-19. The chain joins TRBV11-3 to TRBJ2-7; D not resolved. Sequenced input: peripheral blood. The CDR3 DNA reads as TGTGCCAGCAGCTTAGTATTTCCTTACGAGCAGTACTTC. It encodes CASSLVFPYEQYF.